Below are 27 T cell receptor beta chains sequenced from a single sample in a study of blood T cell repertoires in COVID-19. The table came from immunoSEQ multiplex PCR; TCRdb's copy has only in-frame clones and leaves some out. The sample lists about 150,000 clones; 87% were seen once. The source material was peripheral blood. These receptors all come from a woman in her fifties or sixties with active or convalescent COVID-19.

The chain uses TRBV30 and TRBJ2-5, with 11 bases lining up with TRBD2. This CDR3 spans 14 amino acids. Germline CDR1 and CDR2: GTSNPN and SVGIG (reference sequence). The trim removed 4 bases at V and 6 bases at J, leaving 7 bases unmatched. CDR3 sequence (DNA): TGTGCCTGGATTAGCGGGAGGGCCTTGAAGACCCAGTACTTC. Translation gives CAWISGRALKTQYF.

The chain combines TRBV5-4 with TRBJ1-2, with 9 bases lining up with TRBD1. Germline values: CDR1 SGHNT, CDR2 YYREEE (reference sequence). CDR3 size: 15 residues. Trimming took 5 bases from V and 3 from J; bases not matched to a gene: 8. DNA for the CDR3: TGTGCCAGCAGTCCGGGACAGGGAGGGCACTATGGCTACACCTTC. Its protein is CASSPGQGGHYGYTF. The full variable domain, completed using reference TRBV5-4 and TRBJ1-2, is ETGVTQSPTHLIKTRGQQVTLRCSSQSGHNTVSWYQQALGQGPQFIFQYYREEENGRGNFPPRFSGLQFPNYSSELNVNALELDDSALYLCASSPGQGGHYGYTFGSGTRLTVV.

The chain combines TRBV5-1 with TRBJ1-1, with 9 bases aligning to TRBD1. Germline CDR1 is SGHRS and CDR2 is YFSETQ. The junction had 8 bases not matched to a gene; V was cut back by 3 bases and J by 5 bases. The CDR3 runs to 15 residues. CDR3 loop: CASSSGDRDVTEAFF. The CDR3 nucleotides read TGCGCCAGCAGCTCGGGGGACAGGGACGTAACTGAAGCTTTCTTT.

The chain employs TRBV18 and TRBJ2-5; 12 nucleotides agree with TRBD1. The CDR3 has 15 amino acids. In germline, CDR1 is KGHSH, CDR2 LQKENI. Losses at the gene ends were 2 bases for V and 4 bases for J; bases not matched to a gene: 2. In DNA form, the CDR3 reads TGTGCCAGCTCACCAGGGACAGGGGGCCGAGAGACCCAGTACTTC. Residues: CASSPGTGGRETQYF.

The chain joins TRBV5-1 to TRBJ1-2; 7 nucleotides align to TRBD1. Germline loops: CDR1 SGHRS, CDR2 YFSETQ. CDR3 length equals 14 residues. V lost 4 bases, J lost 5 bases, and 8 bases stayed unmatched. The CDR3 DNA is TGCGCCAGCAGCCGCGGACAGGTTCAGTATGGCTACACCTTC. Its translation is CASSRGQVQYGYTF. Together with reference TRBV5-1 and TRBJ1-2, the CDR3 gives the full variable domain: KAGVTQTPRYLIKTRGQQVTLSCSPISGHRSVSWYQQTPGQGLQFLFEYFSETQRNKGNFPGRFSGRQFSNSRSEMNVSTLELGDSALYLCASSRGQVQYGYTFGSGTRLTVV.

The genes are TRBV28 and TRBJ2-5, with D possibly TRBD2 on 7 matching bases. From germline, CDR1 is MDHEN and CDR2 SYDVKM. Trimming shortened V by 8 bases and J by 11 bases, and 24 bases separated the two germline ends. This CDR3 has 14 amino acids. CDR3 region: CASRHSAGALVQYF. The CDR3 DNA sequence: TGTGCCAGCCGGCACTCGGCGGGGGCGTTGGTTCAGTACTTC.

The rearrangement links TRBV6-5 to TRBJ1-4, with TRBD1 identical over 10 bases. Trimming cost V 6 bases and J 8 bases; bases outside gene matches: 6. The CDR3 is 14 residues long. Germline-derived CDR1 and CDR2 are MNHEY and SVGAGI. CDR3 DNA sequence: TGTGCCAGCAGACGGGGGACAGGGGAGGAAAAACTGTTTTTT. It encodes CASRRGTGEEKLFF.

This clone was found a few times. The V and J genes are TRBV4-1 and TRBJ1-6, with D uncertain. The CDR3 sequence is 14 residues long. Looked up from germline, CDR1 is MGHRA and CDR2 is YSYEKL. V was shortened by 0 bases and J by 8 bases, with 8 bases between the two germline ends. This CDR3 is CASSQDWRDSPLHF. The DNA of the CDR3 is TGCGCCAGCAGCCAAGATTGGAGAGATTCACCCCTCCACTTT.

This chain links TRBV5-6 with TRBJ1-3, with D unclear. The V gene lost 1 base and the J gene lost 0 bases, with 11 bases spanning the gap. Looked up from germline, CDR1 is SGHDT and CDR2 is YYEEEE. This CDR3 contains 16 residues. The CDR3 nucleotides are TGTGCCAGCAGCTTGTTTGAGACACGCTCTGGAAACACCATATATTTT. The encoded protein is CASSLFETRSGNTIYF.

This chain uses TRBV10-3 with TRBJ2-7, with D perhaps matching TRBD2 (6 bases). The CDR3 consists of 13 residues. V lost 7 bases and J lost 2, with 12 bases in between. Per germline, CDR1 ENHRY and CDR2 SYGVKD. CDR3 bases: TGTGCCATCATGCGAGCGGGCACCTACGAGCAGTACTTC. This gives the protein CAIMRAGTYEQYF.

The V gene is TRBV15, the J gene TRBJ2-5; D is unresolved. CDR1 and CDR2 from the germline V gene are LNHNV and YYDKDF (reference sequence). Trimming shortened V by 0 bases and J by 4 bases, and 6 bases separated the two germline ends. This CDR3 comprises 13 residues. CDR3 sequence (DNA): TGTGCCACCAGCAGAGATCTCGGAGAGACCCAGTACTTC. Residues: CATSRDLGETQYF. Filled out from reference TRBV15 and TRBJ2-5, the complete variable domain reads DAMVIQNPRYQVTQFGKPVTLSCSQTLNHNVMYWYQQKSSQAPKLLFHYYDKDFNNEADTPDNFQSRRPNTSFCFLDIRSPGLGDTAMYLCATSRDLGETQYFGPGTRLLVL.

The chain is built from TRBV12-3 or TRBV12-4 and TRBJ1-5, with a possible D match to TRBD1 (5 bases). V was shortened by 3 bases and J by 6 bases, with 6 bases between the two germline ends. The CDR3 loop spans 12 amino acids. The chain's CDR3 is CASSFGAQPQHF. The CDR3 bases are TGTGCCAGCAGTTTTGGGGCTCAGCCCCAGCATTTT.

V gene TRBV6-2 or TRBV6-3 combines with J gene TRBJ1-5, with D unclear. The CDR3 contains 17 residues. Germline V gene lookup returns CDR1 MNHEY and CDR2 SVGEGT. Between the trimmed V and J ends, which lost 4 bases and 4 bases, there was a span of 20 bases. The CDR3 here is CASSLRVGMRDNQPQHF. Here the CDR3 DNA reads TGTGCCAGCAGTTTAAGGGTCGGGATGCGGGATAATCAGCCCCAGCATTTT.

This chain joins TRBV28 and TRBJ1-4; weak D call: TRBD1 (5 bases). CDR1 and CDR2 (germline): MDHEN, SYDVKM. This CDR3 comprises 14 residues. Trimming removed 4 bases at V and 8 bases at J, with 14 bases between. This chain's CDR3 is CASSSGGVREKLFF. CDR3 sequence (DNA): TGTGCCAGCAGTTCTGGGGGGGTTCGGGAAAAACTGTTTTTT.

This clone was detected a few times. This chain joins TRBV2 and TRBJ1-2; D might be TRBD1 (6 bases). Between the trimmed V and J ends, which lost 2 bases and 4 bases, there was a span of 11 bases. Germline CDR1 SNHLY, CDR2 FYNNEI. This CDR3 region has 14 residues. This CDR3 reads CASSEKETGYGYTF. The CDR3, as DNA: TGTGCCAGCAGTGAAAAGGAGACAGGCTATGGCTACACCTTC.

This clone has a single count. The chain couples TRBV5-5 to TRBJ2-3, with TRBD1 as a possible D gene (6 bases). Germline CDR1 SGHKS, CDR2 YYEKEE (reference sequence). The CDR3 is 15 amino acids. Trimming stripped 4 bases from V and 0 bases from J, with 12 bases between. The CDR3 nucleotides are TGTGCCAGCAGCGGGCAGGGGCGCAGCACAGATACGCAGTATTTT. Amino acid sequence: CASSGQGRSTDTQYF.

The rearrangement joins TRBV11-3 to TRBJ2-1, with TRBD2 matching over 10 bases. The CDR3 extends over 15 amino acids. Looked up from germline, CDR1 is SGHNT and CDR2 is YENEEA. V shed 3 bases and J 7 bases; nucleotides not matched to a gene: 6. The CDR3: CASSFTSGIRNEQFF. In DNA, the CDR3 is TGTGCCAGCAGCTTTACTAGCGGGATCAGGAATGAGCAGTTCTTC.

This CDR3 reads CASSSLGDRGGNEQFF. The CDR3 DNA reads TGTGCCAGCAGCTCCTTAGGGGACCGAGGGGGCAATGAGCAGTTCTTC. The chain combines TRBV11-3 with TRBJ2-1; possibly TRBD1 for D (6 bases). The germline gives CDR1 SGHNT, CDR2 YENEEA. The V end lost 4 bases, the J end lost 6 bases, and 19 bases lay between the germline ends. The CDR3 length is 16 residues.

The rearrangement uses TRBV7-8 and TRBJ1-3, with D perhaps TRBD1 (6 bases). Trimming took 5 bases from V and 0 from J, leaving 20 bases between them. Germline lookup yields CDR1 SGHVS and CDR2 FQNEAQ. This CDR3 region has 18 residues. The CDR3 loop reads CASSVNTRGTNSGNTIYF. DNA for the CDR3: TGTGCCAGCAGCGTAAATACTAGGGGGACCAACTCTGGAAACACCATATATTTT.

This clone was picked up one time. This chain links TRBV6-4 with TRBJ2-7, with TRBD2 matching 8 bases. The length of the CDR3 is 16 residues. Trimming removed 6 bases from V and 3 bases from J; junction bases left unmatched: 13. The germline CDR1 and CDR2 sequences are MRHNA and SNTAGT. CDR3 residues: CASSFRSGTSNYEQYF. The CDR3 nucleotides are TGTGCCAGCAGCTTTCGATCCGGGACTAGTAACTACGAGCAGTACTTC.

The chain combines TRBV5-1 with TRBJ2-6, with D possibly TRBD1 on 6 matching bases. This CDR3 is built from 17 residues. Germline V lookup: CDR1 SGHRS, CDR2 YFSETQ. Trimming shortened V by 7 bases and J by 4 bases, and 21 bases separated the two germline ends. The CDR3 spells CASGFSQGTSGANVLTF. The CDR3 DNA reads as TGCGCCAGCGGGTTCTCCCAGGGGACATCCGGGGCCAACGTCCTGACTTTC.

On this clone: Different DNA sequences within this sample yield the same CDR3. The genes are TRBV9 and TRBJ2-2; the D gene is possibly TRBD2 (6 bases). Germline values: CDR1 SGDLS, CDR2 YYNGEE. Trimming took off 0 bases at V and 4 bases at J, with 7 bases between the two ends. The CDR3 covers 14 residues. DNA of the CDR3: TGTGCCAGCAGCGTAGTGGGGGGCACCGGGGAGCTGTTTTTT. Protein product: CASSVVGGTGELFF. The full variable domain, in which reference TRBV9 and TRBJ2-2 provide the parts outside the CDR3, is DSGVTQTPKHLITATGQRVTLRCSPRSGDLSVYWYQQSLDQGLQFLIQYYNGEERAKGNILERFSAQQFPDLHSELNLSSLELGDSALYFCASSVVGGTGELFFGEGSRLTVL.

V usage is TRBV18 and J usage is TRBJ2-1; 12 bases are a match to TRBD2. J gave up 9 bases and V 2 bases, and 8 bases lay outside the gene matches. Germline CDR1 is KGHSH and CDR2 is LQKENI. This CDR3 is 16 amino acids long. The CDR3 sequence: CASSPASSGRAGEQFF. As DNA, the CDR3 is TGTGCCAGCTCACCAGCTTCTAGCGGGAGGGCGGGTGAGCAGTTCTTC.

J is TRBJ2-5 and V is TRBV15; 7 bases fit TRBD2. The CDR3 is made up of 14 amino acids. After removal of 5 bases from V and 3 bases from J, the junction contained 6 bases not matched to a gene. Germline V lookup: CDR1 LNHNV, CDR2 YYDKDF (reference sequence). CDR3 bases: TGTGCCACCAGCCCTAGCGGCTTTAAAGAGACCCAGTACTTC. This codes for CATSPSGFKETQYF. The complete variable domain, with remaining parts taken from reference TRBV15 and TRBJ2-5, reads DAMVIQNPRYQVTQFGKPVTLSCSQTLNHNVMYWYQQKSSQAPKLLFHYYDKDFNNEADTPDNFQSRRPNTSFCFLDIRSPGLGDTAMYLCATSPSGFKETQYFGPGTRLLVL.

The V call is TRBV5-5, the J call TRBJ2-1, with 9 bases aligning to TRBD1. The CDR3 runs 16 residues. Germline V gene lookup returns CDR1 SGHKS and CDR2 YYEKEE (reference sequence). V gave up 0 bases and J gave up 8 bases; unmatched junction bases: 9. The CDR3 bases are TGTGCCAGCAGCTTGGGGGGAACAGGGGGCGCGGATGAGCAGTTCTTC. Translating gives CASSLGGTGGADEQFF. Full variable domain (outside the CDR3, taken from reference TRBV5-5 and TRBJ2-1): DAGVTQSPTHLIKTRGQQVTLRCSPISGHKSVSWYQQVLGQGPQFIFQYYEKEERGRGNFPDRFSARQFPNYSSELNVNALLLGDSALYLCASSLGGTGGADEQFFGPGTRLTVL.

The chain couples TRBV6-4 to TRBJ1-6, with D tentatively TRBD1 (6 bases). CDR1 is MRHNA and CDR2 is SNTAGT in the germline V gene. V was clipped by 4 bases and J by 9 bases, with 13 bases between them. The CDR3 is 14 residues long. The CDR3 DNA reads as TGTGCCAGCAGTGTACAGGGTCGGGGTTCACCCCTCCACTTT. It specifies CASSVQGRGSPLHF.

The J gene is TRBJ2-5, the V gene TRBV29-1, with D maybe TRBD1 (6 bases). This CDR3 has 12 residues. Germline loops: CDR1 SQVTM, CDR2 ANQGSEA. This chain's CDR3 is CTAGAPQETQYF. CDR3 nucleotide sequence: TGCACCGCAGGGGCTCCGCAAGAGACCCAGTACTTC.